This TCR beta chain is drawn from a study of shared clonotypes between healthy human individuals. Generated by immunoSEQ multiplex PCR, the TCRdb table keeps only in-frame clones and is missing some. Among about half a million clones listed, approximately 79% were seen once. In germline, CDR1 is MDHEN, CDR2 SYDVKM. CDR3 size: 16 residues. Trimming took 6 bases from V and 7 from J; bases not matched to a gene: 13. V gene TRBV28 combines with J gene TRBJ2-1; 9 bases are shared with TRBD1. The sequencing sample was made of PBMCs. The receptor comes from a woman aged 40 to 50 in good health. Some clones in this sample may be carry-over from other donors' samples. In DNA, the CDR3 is TGTGCCAGCAGAAATATCAACCGGGACAGGGAAAATGAGCAGTTCTTC. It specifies CASRNINRDRENEQFF.